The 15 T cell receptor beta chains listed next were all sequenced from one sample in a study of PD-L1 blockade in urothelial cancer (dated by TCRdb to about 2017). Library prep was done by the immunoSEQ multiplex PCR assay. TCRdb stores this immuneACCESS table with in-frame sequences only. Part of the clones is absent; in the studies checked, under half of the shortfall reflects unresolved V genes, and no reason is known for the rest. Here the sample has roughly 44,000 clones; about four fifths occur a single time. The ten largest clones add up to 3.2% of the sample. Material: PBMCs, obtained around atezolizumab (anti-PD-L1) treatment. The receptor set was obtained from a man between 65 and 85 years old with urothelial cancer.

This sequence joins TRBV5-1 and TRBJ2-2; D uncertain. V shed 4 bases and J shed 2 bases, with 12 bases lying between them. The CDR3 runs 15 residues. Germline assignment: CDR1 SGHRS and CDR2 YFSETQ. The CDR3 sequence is CASSRDNPNTGELFF. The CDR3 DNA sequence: TGCGCCAGCAGCAGAGACAATCCCAACACCGGGGAGCTGTTTTTT.

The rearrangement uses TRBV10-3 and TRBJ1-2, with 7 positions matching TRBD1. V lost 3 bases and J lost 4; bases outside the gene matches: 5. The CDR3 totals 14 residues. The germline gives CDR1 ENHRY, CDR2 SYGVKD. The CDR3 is CAISEQGSGYGYTF. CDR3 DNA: TGTGCCATCAGTGAACAGGGGTCGGGCTATGGCTACACCTTC.

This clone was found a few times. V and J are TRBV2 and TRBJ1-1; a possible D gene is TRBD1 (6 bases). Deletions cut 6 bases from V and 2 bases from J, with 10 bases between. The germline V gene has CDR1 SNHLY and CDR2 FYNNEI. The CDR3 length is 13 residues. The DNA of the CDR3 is TGTGCCAGCAGCAGGACAGTAAACACTGAAGCTTTCTTT. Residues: CASSRTVNTEAFF.

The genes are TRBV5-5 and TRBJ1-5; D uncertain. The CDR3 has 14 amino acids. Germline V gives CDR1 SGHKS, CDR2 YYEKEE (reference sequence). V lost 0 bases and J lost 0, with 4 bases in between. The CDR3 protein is CASSLGSSNQPQHF. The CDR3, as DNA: TGTGCCAGCAGCTTGGGGAGTAGCAATCAGCCCCAGCATTTT. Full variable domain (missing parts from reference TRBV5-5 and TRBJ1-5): DAGVTQSPTHLIKTRGQQVTLRCSPISGHKSVSWYQQVLGQGPQFIFQYYEKEERGRGNFPDRFSARQFPNYSSELNVNALLLGDSALYLCASSLGSSNQPQHFGDGTRLSIL.

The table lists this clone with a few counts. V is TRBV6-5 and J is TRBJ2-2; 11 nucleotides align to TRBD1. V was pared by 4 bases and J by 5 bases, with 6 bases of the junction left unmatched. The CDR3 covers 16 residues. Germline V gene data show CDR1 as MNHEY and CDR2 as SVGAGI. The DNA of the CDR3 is TGTGCCAGCAGTTCCGGGACAGGGGGTAGGACCGGGGAGCTGTTTTTT. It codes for CASSSGTGGRTGELFF.

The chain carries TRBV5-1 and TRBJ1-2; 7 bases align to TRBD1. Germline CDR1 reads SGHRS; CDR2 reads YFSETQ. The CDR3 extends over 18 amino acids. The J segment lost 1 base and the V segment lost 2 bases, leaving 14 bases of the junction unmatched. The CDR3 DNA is TGCGCCAGCAGCTTTTCCGGGGACAGAGGTGGTAGTAACTATGGCTACACCTTC. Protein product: CASSFSGDRGGSNYGYTF. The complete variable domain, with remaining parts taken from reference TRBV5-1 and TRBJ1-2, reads KAGVTQTPRYLIKTRGQQVTLSCSPISGHRSVSWYQQTPGQGLQFLFEYFSETQRNKGNFPGRFSGRQFSNSRSEMNVSTLELGDSALYLCASSFSGDRGGSNYGYTFGSGTRLTVV.

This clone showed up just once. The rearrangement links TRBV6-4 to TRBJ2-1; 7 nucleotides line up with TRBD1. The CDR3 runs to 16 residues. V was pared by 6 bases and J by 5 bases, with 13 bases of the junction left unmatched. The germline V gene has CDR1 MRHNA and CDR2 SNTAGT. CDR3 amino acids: CASSPIAGTADNEQFF. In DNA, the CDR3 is TGTGCCAGCAGCCCTATAGCCGGGACAGCGGACAATGAGCAGTTCTTC.

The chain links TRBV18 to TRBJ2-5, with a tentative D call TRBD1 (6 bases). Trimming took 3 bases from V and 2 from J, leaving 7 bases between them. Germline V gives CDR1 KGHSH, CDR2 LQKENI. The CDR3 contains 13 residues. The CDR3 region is CASSPRGQETQYF. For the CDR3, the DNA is TGTGCCAGCTCACCGAGGGGGCAAGAGACCCAGTACTTC.

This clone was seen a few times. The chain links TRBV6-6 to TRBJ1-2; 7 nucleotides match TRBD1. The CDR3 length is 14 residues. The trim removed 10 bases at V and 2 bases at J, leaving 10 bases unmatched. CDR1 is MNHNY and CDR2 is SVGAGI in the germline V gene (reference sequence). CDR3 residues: CATTIPGQNYGYTF. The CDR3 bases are TGTGCCACCACAATCCCGGGACAGAACTATGGCTACACCTTC.

In DNA form, the CDR3 reads TGTGCCAGCAGTTTGAACATCGCCCAGCCCCAGCATTTT. Translating it yields CASSLNIAQPQHF. The chain links TRBV27 to TRBJ1-5; D ambiguous. The CDR3 contains 13 residues. Germline CDR1 MNHEY, CDR2 SMNVEV (reference sequence). The V gene lost 3 bases and the J gene lost 7 bases, with 10 bases spanning the gap.

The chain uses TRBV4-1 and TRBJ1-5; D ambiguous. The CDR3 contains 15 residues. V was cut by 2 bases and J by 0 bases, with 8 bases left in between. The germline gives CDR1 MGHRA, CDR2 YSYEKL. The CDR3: CASSQLHGSNQPQHF. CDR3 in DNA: TGCGCCAGCAGCCAACTCCACGGTAGCAATCAGCCCCAGCATTTT.

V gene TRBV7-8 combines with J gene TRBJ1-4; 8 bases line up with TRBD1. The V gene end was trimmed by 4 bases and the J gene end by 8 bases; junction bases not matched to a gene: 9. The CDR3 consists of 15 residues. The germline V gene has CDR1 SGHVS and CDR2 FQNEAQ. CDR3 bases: TGTGCCAGCAGCTCGTACCGGACAGGGAACGAAAAACTGTTTTTT. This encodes CASSSYRTGNEKLFF.

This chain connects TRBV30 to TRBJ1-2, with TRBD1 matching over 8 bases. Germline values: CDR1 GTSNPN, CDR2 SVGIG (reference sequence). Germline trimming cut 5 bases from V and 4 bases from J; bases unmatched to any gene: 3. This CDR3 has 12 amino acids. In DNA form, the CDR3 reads TGTGCCTGGGGGGACAGGATCTATGGCTACACCTTC. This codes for CAWGDRIYGYTF.

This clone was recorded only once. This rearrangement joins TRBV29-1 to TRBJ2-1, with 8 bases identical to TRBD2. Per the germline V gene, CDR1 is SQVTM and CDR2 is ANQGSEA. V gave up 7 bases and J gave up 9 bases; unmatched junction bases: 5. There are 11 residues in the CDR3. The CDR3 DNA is TGCAGCGCCCACGGGGGGGGTGAGCAGTTCTTC. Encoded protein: CSAHGGGEQFF.

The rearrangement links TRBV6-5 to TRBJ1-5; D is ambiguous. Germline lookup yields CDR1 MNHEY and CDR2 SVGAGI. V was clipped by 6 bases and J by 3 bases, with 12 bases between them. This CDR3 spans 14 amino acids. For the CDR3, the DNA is TGTGCCAGCAGCGAAGGAGCATTCAATCAGCCCCAGCATTTT. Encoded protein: CASSEGAFNQPQHF.